This TCR beta chain was identified during a study of blood T cell repertoires in COVID-19. With 6 bases clipped from V and 10 bases from J, the junction kept 4 bases outside the gene matches. Per germline, CDR1 DFQATT and CDR2 SNEGSKA (reference sequence). The CDR3 contains 13 residues. The repertoire was sequenced with immunoSEQ multiplex PCR; TCRdb's copy has only in-frame clones and lacks some. The table includes roughly 260,000 clones, about 90% detected once. The sequenced sample was PBMCs or T cells enriched from blood (not recorded which). The V call is TRBV20-1, the J call TRBJ2-1, with 15 bases identical to TRBD2. The clonotype was recovered from a human donor in a cohort exposed to, infected with or recovered from COVID-19 (not recorded which). The donor label of this sample is uncertain. The DNA for the CDR3 is TGCAGTGCGAGTGGGACTAGCGGGGGGGAGCAGTTCTTC. Protein product: CSASGTSGGEQFF.